This TCR beta chain was identified during a study of OX40 agonist ivuxolimab in advanced cancers. Study-wide results and caveats: The antigens recognized by the expanded peripheral T cells, that is their antigen specificity, were not determined. Some of the lowest clonal expansion was seen in partial responders at 0.1-3.0 mg/kg.

The CDR3 runs 14 residues. Looked up from germline, CDR1 is LGHNA and CDR2 is YSLEER. Autoimmune disease history or systemic immunosuppression led to patients being barred. Here immunoSEQ multiplex PCR was the method, and the copy in TCRdb shows in-frame clones only, minus some. The table has roughly 48,000 clones, approximately 87% seen once. With regard to this clone: The antigen is unknown. An end of the junction differs from the germline gene, which may be a read error.

Material: CD4+ or CD8+ T cells sorted from blood, obtained in a trial of the OX40 agonist ivuxolimab. The chain couples TRBV4-3 to TRBJ2-7; TRBD2 aligns across 7 bases. This clonotype was obtained from an adult with an advanced solid tumor such as melanoma, head and neck, liver or kidney cancer. CDR3 loop: CASSQVGDYYEQCF. The CDR3 DNA reads as TGCGCCAGCAGCCAAGTGGGGGACTATTACGAGCAGTGCTTC.